The 12 T cell receptor beta chains listed next were all sequenced from one sample in a study of T cells in women clearing cervical HPV infection. Repertoires were generated with immunoSEQ multiplex PCR, while TCRdb's copy carries only in-frame clones and drops some. This sample's clone table lists 20,000 to 25,000 clones. Source material: blood buffy coat. Every receptor here comes from a woman between 18 and 70 years old with a cervical HPV16 infection that either progressed to CIN3+ or cleared (not recorded which).

CDR3 region: CASGTSPGQAYEQYF. CDR3 DNA, as far as it was read: TGCGCCAGCGGGACGTCACCGGGACAGGCCTACGAG. The chain links TRBV5-1 to TRBJ2-7, with 8 bases aligning to TRBD1. The read falls 3 residues short of the CDR3 end, and the missing part is taken from the germline J gene. The CDR3 contains 15 residues. Germline trimming cut 7 bases from V and 2 bases from J; bases unmatched to any gene: 11. Germline loops: CDR1 SGHRS, CDR2 YFSETQ.

Comments on this clone: From the germline J gene comes the end of the CDR3, since the read stops 3 residues before it. The sample holds other DNA sequences that translate to the same CDR3. The genes are TRBV5-1 and TRBJ1-3, with D maybe TRBD1 (5 bases). Germline CDR1 reads SGHRS; CDR2 reads YFSETQ. This CDR3 has 19 residues. With 5 bases removed from V and 0 bases from J, the gap between germline ends came to 24 bases. The part of the CDR3 DNA that was read is TGCGCCAGCAGGTTAATAATAGGCAGGGAAGAAGTCTCTGGAAACACC. This gives the protein CASRLIIGREEVSGNT. The whole CDR3 sequence is CASRLIIGREEVSGNTIYF.

CDR3 residues: CASSALQVNYGYTF. The sequenced CDR3 bases are TGTGCCAGCTCAGCTTTACAGGTTAACTATGGC. The chain recombines TRBV18 with TRBJ1-2, with D tentatively TRBD1 (5 bases). The read terminates 3 residues before the CDR3 end, so the remaining end is supplied by the germline J gene. V shed 5 bases and J shed 1 base, with 11 bases lying between them. The CDR3 spans 14 residues. The germline V gene has CDR1 KGHSH and CDR2 LQKENI.

To note about this clone: The CDR3 end lies 3 residues beyond the end of the read and is filled in from the germline J gene. This chain joins TRBV19 and TRBJ1-2, with D possibly being TRBD1 (5 bases). Germline CDR1 and CDR2: LNHDA and SQIVND (reference sequence). This CDR3 region has 11 residues. Partial CDR3 DNA: TGTGCCAGTAGTCTGGGGCTGGAC. Protein sequence: CASSLGLD. The entire CDR3 is CASSLGLDYTF. Full variable domain (rest looked up from reference TRBV19 and TRBJ1-2): DGGITQSPKYLFRKEGQNVTLSCEQNLNHDAMYWYRQDPGQGLRLIYYSQIVNDFQKGDIAEGYSVSREKKESFPLTVTSAQKNPTAFYLCASSLGLDYTFGSGTRLTVV.

As for this clone: The CDR3 end is not reached by the read, which stops 3 residues before it; the germline J gene fills it in. The chain links TRBV18 to TRBJ2-7; 8 bases fit TRBD1. The CDR3 covers 15 residues. The germline V gene encodes CDR1 KGHSH and CDR2 LQKENI. V was pared by 2 bases and J by 3 bases, with 6 bases of the junction left unmatched. CDR3 sequence reads: CASSPMRQGNYEQYF. CDR3 bases read: TGTGCCAGCTCACCAATGCGACAGGGGAACTACGAG. The whole variable domain, filled in from reference TRBV18 and TRBJ2-7, reads NAGVMQNPRHLVRRRGQEARLRCSPMKGHSHVYWYRQLPEEGLKFMVYLQKENIIDESGMPKERFSAEFPKEGPSILRIQQVVRGDSAAYFCASSPMRQGNYEQYFGPGTRLTVT.

Worth noting for this clone: The read halts 3 residues ahead of the CDR3 end, with the missing end drawn from the germline J gene. This chain joins TRBV6-1 and TRBJ1-6; TRBD1 agrees at 9 bases. This CDR3 region has 19 residues. The junction had 8 bases not matched to a gene; V was cut back by 2 bases and J by 0 bases. Germline CDR1 reads MNHNS; CDR2 reads SASEGT. Here the CDR3 reads CASSEHPGQGSSYNSPLHF. The sequenced part of the CDR3 DNA is TGTGCCAGCAGTGAACATCCGGGACAGGGAAGCTCCTATAATTCACCC.

Comments on this clone: The read halts 3 residues ahead of the CDR3 end, with the missing end drawn from the germline J gene. V usage is TRBV7-2 and J usage is TRBJ1-6; D unclear. V lost 1 base to trimming and J lost 8 bases, with 9 bases between them. The CDR3 is 14 residues long. CDR1 SGHTA and CDR2 FQGNSA come from the germline V gene. The CDR3 spells CASSLVRRDSPLHF. Partial CDR3 DNA: TGTGCCAGCAGCTTAGTCAGAAGGGATTCACCC. Full variable domain (remainder filled in from reference TRBV7-2 and TRBJ1-6): GAGVSQSPSNKVTEKGKDVELRCDPISGHTALYWYRQSLGQGLEFLIYFQGNSAPDKSGLPSDRFSAERTGGSVSTLTIQRTQQEDSAVYLCASSLVRRDSPLHFGNGTRLTVT.

On this clone: The read stops 3 residues short of the end of the CDR3; the missing end is completed from the germline J gene. V usage is TRBV19 and J usage is TRBJ1-2; D gene unclear. CDR1 and CDR2 (germline): LNHDA, SQIVND (reference sequence). The CDR3 covers 16 residues. This CDR3 is CASTSVSGPSSYDYTF. CDR3 bases read: TGTGCCAGTACTTCCGTTAGCGGGCCTAGCTCCTACGAC.

As to this clone: The missing CDR3 end, 3 residues past where the read stops, is filled in from the germline J gene. The chain links TRBV11-2 to TRBJ2-5; D is possibly TRBD1 (6 bases). CDR1 is SGHAT and CDR2 is FQNNGV in the germline V gene. Trimming cost V 8 bases and J 7 bases, with 23 bases left between them. This CDR3 contains 15 residues. CDR3 loop: CASQTGQNPQGTQYF. CDR3 bases read: TGTGCCAGCCAGACTGGACAGAACCCCCAGGGGACC. Full variable domain (remainder filled in from reference TRBV11-2 and TRBJ2-5): EAGVAQSPRYKIIEKRQSVAFWCNPISGHATLYWYQQILGQGPKLLIQFQNNGVVDDSQLPKDRFSAERLKGVDSTLKIQPAKLEDSAVYLCASQTGQNPQGTQYFGPGTRLLVL.

A note on this clone: The sequenced fragment ends 3 residues before the CDR3 boundary, so the rest is inferred from the germline J gene. V and J are TRBV7-8 and TRBJ1-2; 8 bases are shared with TRBD1. This CDR3 comprises 16 residues. J gave up 7 bases and V 4 bases, and 14 bases lay outside the gene matches. Germline loops: CDR1 SGHVS, CDR2 FQNEAQ. Incomplete CDR3 DNA: TGTGCCAGCAGCTATTCAGACAGGGGACCGTCTCTTGGC. As protein: CASSYSDRGPSLG. The entire CDR3 is CASSYSDRGPSLGYTF.

The CDR3 DNA, read in part, is TGTGCCAGTAGTATAGCGTGGAGGCGGGATGAG. Protein: CASSIAWRRDE. The entire CDR3 is CASSIAWRRDEQFF. The chain combines TRBV19 with TRBJ2-1; tentative D call: TRBD2 (5 bases). The CDR3 end falls 3 residues outside the read, so it is completed with the germline J gene. The CDR3 consists of 14 residues. Per the germline V gene, CDR1 is LNHDA and CDR2 is SQIVND (reference sequence). V gave up 1 base and J gave up 8 bases, with 12 bases separating them.

The CDR3: CASSVDRGNSPLHF. Incomplete CDR3 DNA: TGCGCCAGCAGCGTTGACAGGGGTAATTCACCC. The chain uses TRBV5-1 and TRBJ1-6, with 8 nucleotides matching TRBD1. The read finishes 3 residues shy of the CDR3 end, and the germline J gene is used to complete it. The V gene end was trimmed by 4 bases and the J gene end by 6 bases; junction bases not matched to a gene: 3. Germline V gene lookup returns CDR1 SGHRS and CDR2 YFSETQ. The CDR3 length is 14 residues.